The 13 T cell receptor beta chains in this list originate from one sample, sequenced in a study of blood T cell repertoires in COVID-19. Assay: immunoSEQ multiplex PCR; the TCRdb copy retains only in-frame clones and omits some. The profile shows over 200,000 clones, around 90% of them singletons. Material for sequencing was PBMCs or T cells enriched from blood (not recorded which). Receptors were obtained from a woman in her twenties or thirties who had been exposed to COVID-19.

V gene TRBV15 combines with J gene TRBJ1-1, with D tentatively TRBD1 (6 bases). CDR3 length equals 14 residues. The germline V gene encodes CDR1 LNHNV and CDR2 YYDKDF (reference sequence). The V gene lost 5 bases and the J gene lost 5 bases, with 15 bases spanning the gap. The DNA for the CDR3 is TGTGCCACCAGCGGGGAGGGGGTCCATACTGAAGCTTTCTTT. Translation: CATSGEGVHTEAFF.

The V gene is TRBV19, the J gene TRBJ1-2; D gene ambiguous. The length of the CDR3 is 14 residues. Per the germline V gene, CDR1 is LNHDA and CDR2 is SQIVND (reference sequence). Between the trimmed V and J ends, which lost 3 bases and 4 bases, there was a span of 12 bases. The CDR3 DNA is TGTGCCAGTAGTATTGGGCAGCTTAGCTATGGCTACACCTTC. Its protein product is CASSIGQLSYGYTF.

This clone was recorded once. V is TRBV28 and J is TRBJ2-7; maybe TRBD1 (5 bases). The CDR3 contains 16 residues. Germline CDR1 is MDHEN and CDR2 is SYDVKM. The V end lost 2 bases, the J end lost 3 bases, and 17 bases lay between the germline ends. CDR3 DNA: TGTGCCAGCAGTTTACCCGGCGGAGTAGGGGTCTACGAGCAGTACTTC. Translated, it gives CASSLPGGVGVYEQYF.

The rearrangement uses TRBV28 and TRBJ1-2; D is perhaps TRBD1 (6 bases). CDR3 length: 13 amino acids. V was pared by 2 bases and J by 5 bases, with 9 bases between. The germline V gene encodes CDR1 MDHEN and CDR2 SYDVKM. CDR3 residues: CASSLTGPYGYTF. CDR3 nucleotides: TGTGCCAGCAGTTTAACAGGGCCTTATGGCTACACCTTC.

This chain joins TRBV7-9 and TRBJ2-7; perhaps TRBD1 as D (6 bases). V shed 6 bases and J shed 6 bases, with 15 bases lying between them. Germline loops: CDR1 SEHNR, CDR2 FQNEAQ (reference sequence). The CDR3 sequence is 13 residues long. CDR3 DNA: TGTGCCAGCAGTATCAGGGGCCTCTTCGAGCAGTACTTC. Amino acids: CASSIRGLFEQYF.

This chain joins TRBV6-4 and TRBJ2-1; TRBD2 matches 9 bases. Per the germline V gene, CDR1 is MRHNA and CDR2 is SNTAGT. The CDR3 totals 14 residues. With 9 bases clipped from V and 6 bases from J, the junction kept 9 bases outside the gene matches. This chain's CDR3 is CARRDSGSINEQFF. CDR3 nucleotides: TGTGCCAGAAGGGATAGCGGGAGTATCAATGAGCAGTTCTTC.

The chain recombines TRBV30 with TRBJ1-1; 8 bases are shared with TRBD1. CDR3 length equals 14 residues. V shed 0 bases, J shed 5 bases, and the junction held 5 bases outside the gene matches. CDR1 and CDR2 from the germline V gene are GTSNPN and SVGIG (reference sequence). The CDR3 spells CAWSVQGERTEAFF. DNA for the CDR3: TGTGCCTGGAGTGTACAGGGGGAGAGAACTGAAGCTTTCTTT. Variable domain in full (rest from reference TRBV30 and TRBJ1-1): SQTIHQWPATLVQPVGSPLSLECTVEGTSNPNLYWYRQAAGRGLQLLFYSVGIGQISSEVPQNLSASRPQDRQFILSSKKLLLSDSGFYLCAWSVQGERTEAFFGQGTRLTVV.

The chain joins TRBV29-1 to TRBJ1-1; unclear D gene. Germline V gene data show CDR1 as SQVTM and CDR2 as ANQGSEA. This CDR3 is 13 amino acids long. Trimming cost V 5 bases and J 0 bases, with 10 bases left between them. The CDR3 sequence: CSVTSGMNTEAFF. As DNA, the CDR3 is TGCAGCGTTACCTCGGGGATGAACACTGAAGCTTTCTTT.

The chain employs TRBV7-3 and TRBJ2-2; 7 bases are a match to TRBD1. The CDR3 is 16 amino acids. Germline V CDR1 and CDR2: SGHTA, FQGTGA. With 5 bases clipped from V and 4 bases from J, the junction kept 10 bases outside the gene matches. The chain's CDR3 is CASSQSGGMSTGELFF. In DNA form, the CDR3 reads TGTGCCAGCAGCCAGTCAGGGGGAATGAGCACCGGGGAGCTGTTTTTT. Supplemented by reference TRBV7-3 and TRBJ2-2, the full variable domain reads GAGVSQTPSNKVTEKGKYVELRCDPISGHTALYWYRQSLGQGPEFLIYFQGTGAADDSGLPNDRFFAVRPEGSVSTLKIQRTERGDSAVYLCASSQSGGMSTGELFFGEGSRLTVL.

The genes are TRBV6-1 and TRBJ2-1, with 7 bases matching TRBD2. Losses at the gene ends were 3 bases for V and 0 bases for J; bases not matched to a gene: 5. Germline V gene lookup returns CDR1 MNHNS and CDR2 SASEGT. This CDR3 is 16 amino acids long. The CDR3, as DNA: TGTGCCAGCAGTGACCAAGCGGGGACCTCCTACAATGAGCAGTTCTTC. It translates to CASSDQAGTSYNEQFF.

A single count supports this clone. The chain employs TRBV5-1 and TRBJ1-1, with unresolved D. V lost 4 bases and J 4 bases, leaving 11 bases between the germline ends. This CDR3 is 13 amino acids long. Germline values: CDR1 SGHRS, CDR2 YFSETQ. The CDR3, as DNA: TGCGCCAGCAGCCGACGGGAGGGCACTGAAGCTTTCTTT. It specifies CASSRREGTEAFF.

The CDR3: CASSSSMNTEAFF. The DNA of the CDR3 is TGTGCCAGCAGCTCATCCATGAACACTGAAGCTTTCTTT. This chain connects TRBV9 to TRBJ1-1; D is ambiguous. The CDR3 has 13 amino acids. Germline CDR1 is SGDLS and CDR2 is YYNGEE. V shed 4 bases and J shed 0 bases, with 7 bases lying between them.

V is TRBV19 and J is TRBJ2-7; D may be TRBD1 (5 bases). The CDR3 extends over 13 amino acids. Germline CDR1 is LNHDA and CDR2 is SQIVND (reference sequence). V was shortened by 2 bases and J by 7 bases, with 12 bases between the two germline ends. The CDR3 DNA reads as TGTGCCAGTAGTATACAGGGTTCTGGGGAGCAGTACTTC. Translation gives CASSIQGSGEQYF.